Listed below are T cell receptor beta chains from one sample, sequenced in a study of blood T cell repertoires in COVID-19. The protocol was immunoSEQ multiplex PCR, while the TCRdb copy is restricted to in-frame clones and leaves out a portion. The sample holds approximately 140,000 clones, almost 90% seen once. The sample consisted of peripheral blood. Source of these receptors: a man aged 50-60 years with active or convalescent COVID-19. Each CDR3 is given without its conserved first and last residue.

J gene: TRBJ2-7; V gene: TRBV7-8; CDR3 protein: ASSRGGTEQY
J gene: TRBJ2-3; V gene: TRBV19; CDR3 protein: ASSILESDTQY
J gene: TRBJ2-7; V gene: TRBV14; CDR3 protein: ASSPGYEQY
J gene: TRBJ2-7; V gene: TRBV11-2; CDR3 protein: ASSLVVLASDEQY
J gene: TRBJ2-3; V gene: TRBV19; CDR3 protein: ASSSWTGSPLDTQY
J gene: TRBJ2-5; V gene: TRBV28; CDR3 protein: ASSSYREETQY
J gene: TRBJ2-7; V gene: TRBV4-1; CDR3 protein: ASSRIGGRAQYEQY
J gene: TRBJ2-3; V gene: TRBV2; CDR3 protein: ASRRAGTSTDTQY
J gene: TRBJ2-3; V gene: TRBV7-2; CDR3 protein: ASSLGGRDRTDTQY
J gene: TRBJ2-7; V gene: TRBV6-5; CDR3 protein: ASSYRQGTYEQY
J gene: TRBJ2-2; V gene: TRBV6-1; CDR3 protein: ASSEGSSGRIGELF
J gene: TRBJ1-1; V gene: TRBV13; CDR3 protein: ASSFKGQGDTEAF
J gene: TRBJ1-3; V gene: TRBV20-1; CDR3 protein: SASVQGQRGRNTIY
J gene: TRBJ1-2; V gene: TRBV4-1; CDR3 protein: ASSGRNYGYT
J gene: TRBJ1-4; V gene: TRBV6-1; CDR3 protein: ASSDRTGAVEKLF
J gene: TRBJ2-7; V gene: TRBV4-1; CDR3 protein: ASSQGTGEAEQY
J gene: TRBJ2-3; V gene: TRBV18; CDR3 protein: ASSPGTASTDTQY
J gene: TRBJ1-1; V gene: TRBV6-5; CDR3 protein: ASNIQGAHTEAF
J gene: TRBJ2-3; V gene: TRBV24-1; CDR3 protein: ATSDPSGRSTDTQY
J gene: TRBJ2-7; V gene: TRBV7-2; CDR3 protein: ASSLGTGDVYEQY
J gene: TRBJ2-1; V gene: TRBV28; CDR3 protein: ASSPRGSGYNEQF
J gene: TRBJ2-3; V gene: TRBV7-9; CDR3 protein: VAQGNTQGDTQY
J gene: TRBJ1-5; V gene: TRBV9; CDR3 protein: ASSEGVGSNQPQH
J gene: TRBJ1-6; V gene: TRBV27; CDR3 protein: ASSLSTGANSPLH
J gene: TRBJ2-1; V gene: TRBV25-1; CDR3 protein: ASSDTRWVGNEQF
J gene: TRBJ2-3; V gene: TRBV27; CDR3 protein: ASGLVSGTDTQY
J gene: TRBJ2-3; V gene: TRBV11-2; CDR3 protein: ASRPLGQLSGTQY
J gene: TRBJ2-7; V gene: TRBV19; CDR3 protein: ASRGQLNEQY
J gene: TRBJ2-1; V gene: TRBV28; CDR3 protein: ASSWGQGGYNEQF
J gene: TRBJ2-1; V gene: TRBV7-9; CDR3 protein: ASSLFLAGLYNEQF
J gene: TRBJ1-1; V gene: TRBV7-2; CDR3 protein: ASSAYGTLSNTEAF
J gene: TRBJ2-1; V gene: TRBV25-1; CDR3 protein: ASSDLDRSYNEQF
J gene: TRBJ2-3; V gene: TRBV18; CDR3 protein: ASSPSAGATDTQY
J gene: TRBJ2-1; V gene: TRBV25-1; CDR3 protein: ASSPGLAGGNNEQF
J gene: TRBJ1-1; V gene: TRBV3-1/TRBV3-2; CDR3 protein: ASSQDDGVYGTEAF
J gene: TRBJ2-6; V gene: TRBV7-2; CDR3 protein: ASRNRQVSSGANVLT
J gene: TRBJ1-5; V gene: TRBV19; CDR3 protein: ASSITGIYSNQPQH
J gene: TRBJ2-3; V gene: TRBV6-4; CDR3 protein: ASSDYEGAAQY
J gene: TRBJ1-5; V gene: TRBV28; CDR3 protein: ASSLGGQLSNQPQH
J gene: TRBJ2-7; V gene: TRBV12-3/TRBV12-4; CDR3 protein: ASSSGQRVY
J gene: TRBJ1-2; V gene: TRBV4-2; CDR3 protein: ASSQEGHPNDGYT
J gene: TRBJ1-2; V gene: TRBV4-3; CDR3 protein: ASSQDGQGNYGYT
J gene: TRBJ2-6; V gene: TRBV6-5; CDR3 protein: ATAGGAEANVLT
J gene: TRBJ2-3; V gene: TRBV6-5; CDR3 protein: ASSYAGTEADTQY
J gene: TRBJ1-2; V gene: TRBV29-1; CDR3 protein: SVEVQGRVDYGYT
J gene: TRBJ1-5; V gene: TRBV6-6; CDR3 protein: ASSYSDSNSNQPQH
J gene: TRBJ1-3; V gene: TRBV14; CDR3 protein: ASSPGSSSGNTIY